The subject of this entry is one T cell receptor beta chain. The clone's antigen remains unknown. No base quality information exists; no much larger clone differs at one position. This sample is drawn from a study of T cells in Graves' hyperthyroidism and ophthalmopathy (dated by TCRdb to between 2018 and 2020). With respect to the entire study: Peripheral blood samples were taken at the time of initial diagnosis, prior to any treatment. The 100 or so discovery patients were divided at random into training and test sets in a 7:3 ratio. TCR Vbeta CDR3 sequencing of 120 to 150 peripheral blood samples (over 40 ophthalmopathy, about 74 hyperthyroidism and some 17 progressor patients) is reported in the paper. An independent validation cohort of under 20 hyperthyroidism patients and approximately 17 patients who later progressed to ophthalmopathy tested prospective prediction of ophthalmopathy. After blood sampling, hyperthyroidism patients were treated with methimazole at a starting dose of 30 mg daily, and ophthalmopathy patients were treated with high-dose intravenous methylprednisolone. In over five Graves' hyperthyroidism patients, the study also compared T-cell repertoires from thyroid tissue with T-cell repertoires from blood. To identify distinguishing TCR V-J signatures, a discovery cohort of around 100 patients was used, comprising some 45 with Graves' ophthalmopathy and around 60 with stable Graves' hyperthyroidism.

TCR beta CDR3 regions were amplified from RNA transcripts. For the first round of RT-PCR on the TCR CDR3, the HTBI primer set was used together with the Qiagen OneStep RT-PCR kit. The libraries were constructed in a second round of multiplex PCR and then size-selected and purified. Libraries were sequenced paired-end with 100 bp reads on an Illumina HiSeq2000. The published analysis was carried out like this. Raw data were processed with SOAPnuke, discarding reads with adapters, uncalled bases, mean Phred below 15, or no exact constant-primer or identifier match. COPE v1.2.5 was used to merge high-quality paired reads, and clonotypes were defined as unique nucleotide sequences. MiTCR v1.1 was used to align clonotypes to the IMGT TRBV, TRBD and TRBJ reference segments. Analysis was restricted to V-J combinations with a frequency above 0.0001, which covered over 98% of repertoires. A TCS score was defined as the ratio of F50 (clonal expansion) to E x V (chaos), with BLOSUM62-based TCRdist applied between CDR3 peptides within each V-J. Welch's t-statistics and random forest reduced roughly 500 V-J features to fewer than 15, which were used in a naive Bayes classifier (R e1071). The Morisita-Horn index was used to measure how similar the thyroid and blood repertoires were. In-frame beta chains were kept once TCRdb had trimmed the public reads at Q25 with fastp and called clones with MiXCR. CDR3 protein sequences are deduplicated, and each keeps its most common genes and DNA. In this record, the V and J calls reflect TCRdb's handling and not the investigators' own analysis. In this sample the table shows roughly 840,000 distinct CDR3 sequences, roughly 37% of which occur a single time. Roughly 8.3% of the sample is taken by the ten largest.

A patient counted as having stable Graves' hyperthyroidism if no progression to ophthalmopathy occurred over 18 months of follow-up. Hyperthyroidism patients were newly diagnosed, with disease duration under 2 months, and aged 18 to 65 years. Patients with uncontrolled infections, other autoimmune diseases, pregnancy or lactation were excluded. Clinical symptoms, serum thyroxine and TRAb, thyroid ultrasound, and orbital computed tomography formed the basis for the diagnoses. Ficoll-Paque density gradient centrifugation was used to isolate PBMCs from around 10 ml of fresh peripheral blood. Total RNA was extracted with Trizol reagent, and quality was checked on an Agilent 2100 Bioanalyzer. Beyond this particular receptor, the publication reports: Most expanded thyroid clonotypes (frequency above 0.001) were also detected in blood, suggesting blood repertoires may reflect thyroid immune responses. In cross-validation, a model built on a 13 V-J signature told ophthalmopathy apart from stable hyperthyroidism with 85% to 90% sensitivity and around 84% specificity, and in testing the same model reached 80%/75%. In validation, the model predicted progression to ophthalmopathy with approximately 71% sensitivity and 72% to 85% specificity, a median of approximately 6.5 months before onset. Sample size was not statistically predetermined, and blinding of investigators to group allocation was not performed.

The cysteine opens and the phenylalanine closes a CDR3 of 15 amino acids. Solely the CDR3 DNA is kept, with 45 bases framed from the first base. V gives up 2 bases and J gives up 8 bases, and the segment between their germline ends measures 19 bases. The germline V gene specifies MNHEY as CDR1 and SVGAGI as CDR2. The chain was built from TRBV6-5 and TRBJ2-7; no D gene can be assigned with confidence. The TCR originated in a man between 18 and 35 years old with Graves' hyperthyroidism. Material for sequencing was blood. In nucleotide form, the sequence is TGTGCCAGCAGTTACCCAGTTAGCAATCAGCCCCAGCAGTACTTC. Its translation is CASSYPVSNQPQQYF.